One sample yielded the 7 T cell receptor beta chains listed below, sequenced in a study of blood T cell repertoires in COVID-19. Method: immunoSEQ multiplex PCR; TCRdb's copy keeps in-frame clones and lacks some. The sample records fewer than 250,000 clones, roughly 90% being singletons. Sequencing was done on a sample of peripheral blood. These receptors were taken from a man aged 70 or older with acute or convalescent COVID-19.

The chain has TRBV6-5 and TRBJ2-7; unclear D gene. V was trimmed by 2 bases and J by 6 bases, leaving 14 bases between them. This CDR3 is 14 amino acids long. Germline CDR1 and CDR2: MNHEY and SVGAGI. This CDR3 reads CASSYVGSSTEQYF. The DNA for the CDR3 is TGTGCCAGCAGTTACGTGGGCTCTTCGACCGAGCAGTACTTC.

The chain employs TRBV9 and TRBJ2-3; TRBD2 matches at 12 bases. Germline V gives CDR1 SGDLS, CDR2 YYNGEE. This CDR3 comprises 15 residues. The junction had 4 bases not matched to a gene; V was cut back by 4 bases and J by 4 bases. The CDR3 DNA reads as TGTGCCAGCAGCCCTAGCGGGAGGGCCGCAGATACGCAGTATTTT. Its protein product is CASSPSGRAADTQYF.

The V and J genes are TRBV19 and TRBJ1-1, with D tentatively TRBD1 (5 bases). CDR3 length equals 11 residues. CDR1 is LNHDA, CDR2 SQIVND, per germline (reference sequence). Trimming stripped 9 bases from V and 1 base from J, with 6 bases between. CDR3 coding DNA: TGTGCCAGCCAGGGGAACACTGAAGCTTTCTTT. It codes for CASQGNTEAFF.

The chain links TRBV2 to TRBJ2-7; no clear D. This CDR3 spans 11 amino acids. V was clipped by 7 bases and J by 11 bases, with 15 bases between them. The germline V gene encodes CDR1 SNHLY and CDR2 FYNNEI. DNA for the CDR3: TGTGCCAGCACCCCCTCTCGGGTCAAGTACTTC. Amino acids: CASTPSRVKYF.

This chain's CDR3 is CASSLSSLTSASSYEQYF. Here the CDR3 DNA reads TGTGCCAGCAGTTTATCATCCCTGACTAGCGCCTCCTCCTACGAGCAGTACTTC. The V and J genes are TRBV27 and TRBJ2-7, with 8 nucleotides matching TRBD2. The germline V gene encodes CDR1 MNHEY and CDR2 SMNVEV (reference sequence). CDR3 size: 18 residues. The V and J ends lost 0 bases and 0 bases, in that order; junction bases with no gene match: 10.

The gene calls are TRBV5-1 and TRBJ2-7, with TRBD1 identical over 9 bases. Looked up from germline, CDR1 is SGHRS and CDR2 is YFSETQ. The J segment lost 2 bases and the V segment lost 7 bases, leaving 10 bases of the junction unmatched. The CDR3 sequence is 15 residues long. Here the CDR3 DNA reads TGCGCCAGCCGAGCGACCGGACAGGGGACCTACGAGCAGTACTTC. Translating gives CASRATGQGTYEQYF.

The chain couples TRBV6-5 to TRBJ1-5; 10 bases align to TRBD1. From germline, CDR1 is MNHEY and CDR2 SVGAGI. V was pared by 6 bases and J by 5 bases, with 7 bases of the junction left unmatched. There are 15 residues in the CDR3. The chain's CDR3 is CASSPTGGGDQPQHF. Written as DNA, the CDR3 is TGTGCCAGCAGCCCGACAGGGGGCGGAGATCAGCCCCAGCATTTT.